This is a list of T cell receptor beta chains from one sample in a study of blood T cell repertoires in COVID-19. Generated by immunoSEQ multiplex PCR, the TCRdb table keeps only in-frame clones and is missing some. The data hold about 180,000 clones, with about 87% observed a single time. The sequencing sample was made of peripheral blood. The receptors stem from a man in his 60s with COVID-19, enrolled during active disease. Each CDR3 is given with its conserved first and last residue. D genes are given only for firm matches. The listing skips clone size in some rows; elsewhere it reads once, few, many or a size class.

v_call,j_call,d_call,clone_size,cdr3_nt,cdr3_aa
TRBV18,TRBJ2-3,TRBD2,NA,TGTGCCAGCTCACCGGGACTAGGAGATACGCAGTATTTT,CASSPGLGDTQYF
TRBV18,TRBJ1-4,NA,NA,TGTGCCAGCTCACTCACGACAGACGCAACTAATGAAAAACTGTTTTTT,CASSLTTDATNEKLFF
TRBV27,TRBJ1-2,NA,NA,TGTGCCACACGAGAGCCGACAGGAGTCTATGGCTACACCTTC,CATREPTGVYGYTF
TRBV28,TRBJ1-2,TRBD1,NA,TGTGCCAGCAGTGAGACAGGGGCGGTAGGCTATGGCTACACCTTC,CASSETGAVGYGYTF
TRBV19,TRBJ1-6,NA,NA,TGTGCCAGTAGTACTCTTAGGAGCTCCTATAATTCACCCCTCCACTTT,CASSTLRSSYNSPLHF
TRBV11-1,TRBJ1-1,NA,NA,TGTGCCAGCACTTTCTTTGAGGGGAACACTGAAGCTTTCTTT,CASTFFEGNTEAFF
TRBV7-3,TRBJ2-1,TRBD2,NA,TGTGCCAGCAGCTTACTGGTTAGCGGGAGTTCTGAGCAGTTCTTC,CASSLLVSGSSEQFF
TRBV5-1,TRBJ2-3,NA,NA,TGCGCCAGCAGTCGTTTGAGGGATACGCAGTATTTT,CASSRLRDTQYF
TRBV3-1/TRBV3-2,TRBJ2-6,NA,few,TGTGCCAGCAGCTCTTCTGGGGCCAACGTCCTGACTTTC,CASSSSGANVLTF
TRBV11-3,TRBJ2-2,NA,NA,TGTGCCAGCAGCCCCCTTGGGGGGGGCTTCGGCGGGGAGCTGTTTTTT,CASSPLGGGFGGELFF
TRBV7-6,TRBJ2-5,TRBD2,NA,TGTGCCAGCAGCTTAGAAATAGGACTAGCGCGTGAGACCCAGTACTTC,CASSLEIGLARETQYF
TRBV6-5,TRBJ1-1,TRBD1,NA,TGTGCCAGCAGTTCAGGGGGCTTCACTGAAGCTTTCTTT,CASSSGGFTEAFF
TRBV5-1,TRBJ2-1,NA,NA,TGCGCCAGCTTCCGGGAGAGCTCCTACAATGAGCAGTTCTTC,CASFRESSYNEQFF
TRBV3-1/TRBV3-2,TRBJ2-1,NA,NA,TGTGCCAGCACCTACTACAATGAGCAGTTCTTC,CASTYYNEQFF
TRBV18,TRBJ1-3,NA,NA,TGTGCCAGCTCACCAGGGCGGGAAAGCACCATATATTTT,CASSPGRESTIYF
TRBV18,TRBJ1-6,TRBD1,NA,TGTGCCAGCTCACCCGGGACAGAGTCACCCCTCCACTTT,CASSPGTESPLHF
TRBV5-4,TRBJ1-1,NA,NA,TGTGCCAGCAGCTTAATCAGGGATGCCACTGAAGCTTTCTTT,CASSLIRDATEAFF
TRBV9,TRBJ1-2,TRBD1,NA,TGTGCCAGCAGCGTCGGACAGGGGGGAGGCACCTATGGCTACACCTTC,CASSVGQGGGTYGYTF
TRBV7-2,TRBJ2-1,TRBD2,NA,TGTGCCAGCAGCTTAGGGGGGACTAGCAATGAGCAGTTCTTC,CASSLGGTSNEQFF
TRBV7-2,TRBJ2-3,TRBD2,NA,TGTGCCAGCAGCTCCCAAAGTAGCGGGATAACCTATTTT,CASSSQSSGITYF
TRBV20-1,TRBJ1-2,NA,NA,TGCAGTGCTAGTTTCCGGTACTATGGCTACACCTTC,CSASFRYYGYTF
TRBV2,TRBJ1-3,NA,NA,TGTGCCAGCAGTGAGGGCCTATCTGGAAACACCATATATTTT,CASSEGLSGNTIYF